This entry concerns a single TCR beta chain. Its antigen is not identified. Trimming cost V 5 bases and J 4 bases; bases outside gene matches: 8. The CDR3 loop spans 15 amino acids. CDR1 is SGHAT and CDR2 is FQNNGV in the germline V gene. Up to roughly 2 ug genomic DNA was used for TCRB CDR3 amplification. TCRdb's copy holds only in-frame clones and misses some; the assay was immunoSEQ multiplex PCR. The table has about 73,000 clones, approximately 80% seen once. This entry belongs to a study of glioma-infiltrating T cells after dendritic cell vaccination. Across the whole study: At biweekly intervals, patients got three intradermal dendritic cell vaccine injections. Regarding the study as a whole: TCR clonality showed no direct relationship with survival. Estimated pretreatment TIL content predicted outcome after dendritic cell vaccination.

This sequence was found in a human donor with glioblastoma. The chain has TRBV11-2 and TRBJ1-1, with TRBD1 identical over 9 bases. This material consisted of blood, taken before dendritic cell vaccination. For the CDR3, the DNA is TGTGCCAGCAGCCCACAACAGGGGGCAGTCACTGAAGCTTTCTTT. Its protein is CASSPQQGAVTEAFF.